This TCR beta chain was retrieved from a study of blood T cell repertoires in COVID-19. The wider study: Material from acute and convalescent COVID-19 was sourced from the United States, Italy and Spain. Sample material is recorded as cDNA or gDNA derived from T cells, B-cell-depleted T cells, or PBMCs.

Original data processing: Cell counts per sample came from amplifying reference gene primers. The protocol was immunoSEQ multiplex PCR, while the TCRdb copy is restricted to in-frame clones and leaves out a portion. The V and J calls and the clone size are those of that table, but D and trimming were determined from the DNA. The sample consists of fewer than 250,000 clones, less than 90% of them appearing once. This clonotype originated in a man aged 30 to 45 with active or convalescent COVID-19. The specimen was peripheral blood.

CDR3 DNA: TGTGCCAGTAGTACAACCGACCGAGGCACTGAAGCTTTCTTT. Residues: CASSTTDRGTEAFF. The chain joins TRBV19 to TRBJ1-1; no clear D gene. V was trimmed by 4 bases and J by 4 bases, leaving 13 bases between them. The germline V gene has CDR1 LNHDA and CDR2 SQIVND (reference sequence). This CDR3 has 14 amino acids. Combining the CDR3 with reference TRBV19 and TRBJ1-1 gives the whole variable domain DGGITQSPKYLFRKEGQNVTLSCEQNLNHDAMYWYRQDPGQGLRLIYYSQIVNDFQKGDIAEGYSVSREKKESFPLTVTSAQKNPTAFYLCASSTTDRGTEAFFGQGTRLTVV.